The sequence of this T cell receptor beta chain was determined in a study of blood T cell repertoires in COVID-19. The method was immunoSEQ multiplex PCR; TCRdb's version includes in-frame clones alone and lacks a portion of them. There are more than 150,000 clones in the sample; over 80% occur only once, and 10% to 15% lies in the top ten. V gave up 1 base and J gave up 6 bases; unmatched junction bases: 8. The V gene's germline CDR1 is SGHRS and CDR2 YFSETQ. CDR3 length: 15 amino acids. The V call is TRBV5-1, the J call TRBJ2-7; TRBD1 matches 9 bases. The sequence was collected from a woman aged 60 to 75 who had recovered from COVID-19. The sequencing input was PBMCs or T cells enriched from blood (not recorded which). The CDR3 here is CASSLRGQGFGEQYF. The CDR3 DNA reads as TGCGCCAGCAGCTTGAGAGGACAGGGGTTCGGCGAGCAGTACTTC.